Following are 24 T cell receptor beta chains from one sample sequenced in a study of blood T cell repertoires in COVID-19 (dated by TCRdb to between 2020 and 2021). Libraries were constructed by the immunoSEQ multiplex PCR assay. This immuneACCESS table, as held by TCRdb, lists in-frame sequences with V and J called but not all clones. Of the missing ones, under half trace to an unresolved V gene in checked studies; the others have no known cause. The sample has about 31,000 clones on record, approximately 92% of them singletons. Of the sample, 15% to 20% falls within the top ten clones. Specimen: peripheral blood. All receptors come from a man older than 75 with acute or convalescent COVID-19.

The CDR3 here is CASSLRTGTDTEAFF. In nucleotides, the CDR3 is TGCGCCAGCAGCCTACGGACAGGGACGGACACTGAAGCTTTCTTT. The gene calls are TRBV5-1 and TRBJ1-1; 8 positions match TRBD1. Trimming cost V 4 bases and J 3 bases; bases outside gene matches: 8. Germline assignment: CDR1 SGHRS and CDR2 YFSETQ. The CDR3 runs 15 residues.

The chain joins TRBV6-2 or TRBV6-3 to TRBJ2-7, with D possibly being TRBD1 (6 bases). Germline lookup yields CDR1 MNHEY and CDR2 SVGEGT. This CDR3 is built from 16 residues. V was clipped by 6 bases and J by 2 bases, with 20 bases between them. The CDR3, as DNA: TGTGCCAGCAGCGTGAAACAGGGTATGGGACCCTACGAGCAGTACTTC. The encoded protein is CASSVKQGMGPYEQYF.

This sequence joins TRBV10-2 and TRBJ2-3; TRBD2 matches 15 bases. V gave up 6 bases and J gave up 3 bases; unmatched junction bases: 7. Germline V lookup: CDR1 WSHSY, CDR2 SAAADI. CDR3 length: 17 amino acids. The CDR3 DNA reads TGCGCCAGCAGCCGGACTAGCGGGGGGGCCGGAACAGATACGCAGTATTTT. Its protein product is CASSRTSGGAGTDTQYF.

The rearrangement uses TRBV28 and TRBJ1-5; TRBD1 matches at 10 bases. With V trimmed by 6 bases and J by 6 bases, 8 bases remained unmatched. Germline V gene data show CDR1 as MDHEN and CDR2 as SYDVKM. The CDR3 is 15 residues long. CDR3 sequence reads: CASRRGQGVTQPQHF. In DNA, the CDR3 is TGTGCCAGCAGACGTGGACAGGGGGTTACTCAGCCCCAGCATTTT.

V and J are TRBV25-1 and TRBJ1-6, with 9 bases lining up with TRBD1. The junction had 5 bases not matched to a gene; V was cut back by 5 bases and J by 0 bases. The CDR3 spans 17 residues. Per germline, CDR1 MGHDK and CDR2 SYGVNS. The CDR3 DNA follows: TGTGCCAGCAGTTGGGGGACAGGGAGCTCCTATAATTCACCCCTCCACTTT. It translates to CASSWGTGSSYNSPLHF.

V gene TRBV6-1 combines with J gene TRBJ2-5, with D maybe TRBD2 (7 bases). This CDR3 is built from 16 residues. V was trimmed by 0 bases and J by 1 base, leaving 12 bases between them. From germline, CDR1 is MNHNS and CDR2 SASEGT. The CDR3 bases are TGTGCCAGCAGTGAAGCACCGCGGGGGCCCCAAGAGACCCAGTACTTC. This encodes CASSEAPRGPQETQYF.

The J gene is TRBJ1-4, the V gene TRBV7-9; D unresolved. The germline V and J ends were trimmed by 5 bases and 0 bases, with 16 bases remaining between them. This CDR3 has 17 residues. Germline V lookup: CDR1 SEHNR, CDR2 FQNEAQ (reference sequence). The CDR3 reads CASSLLRSLATNEKLFF. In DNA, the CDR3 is TGTGCCAGCAGCCTCCTCCGTTCCCTTGCAACTAATGAAAAACTGTTTTTT. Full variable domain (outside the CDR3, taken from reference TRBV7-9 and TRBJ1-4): DTGVSQNPRHKITKRGQNVTFRCDPISEHNRLYWYRQTLGQGPEFLTYFQNEAQLEKSRLLSDRFSAERPKGSFSTLEIQRTEQGDSAMYLCASSLLRSLATNEKLFFGSGTQLSVL.

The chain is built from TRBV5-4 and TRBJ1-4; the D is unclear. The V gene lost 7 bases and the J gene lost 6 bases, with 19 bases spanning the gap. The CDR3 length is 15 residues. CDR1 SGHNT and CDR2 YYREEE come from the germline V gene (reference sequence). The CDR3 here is CASSTGGQQDEKLFF. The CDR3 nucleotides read TGTGCCAGCTCCACCGGCGGGCAGCAAGATGAAAAACTGTTTTTT.

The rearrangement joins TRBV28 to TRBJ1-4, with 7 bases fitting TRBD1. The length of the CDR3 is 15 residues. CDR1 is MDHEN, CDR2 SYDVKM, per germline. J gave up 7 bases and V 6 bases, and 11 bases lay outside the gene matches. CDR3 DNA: TGTGCCAGCAGGGAGGGGGCCTATGTAGGTGAAAAACTGTTTTTT. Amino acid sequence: CASREGAYVGEKLFF.

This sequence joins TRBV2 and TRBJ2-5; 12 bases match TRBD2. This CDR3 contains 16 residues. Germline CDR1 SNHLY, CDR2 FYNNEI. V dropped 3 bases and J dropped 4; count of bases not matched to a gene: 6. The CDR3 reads CASSDRGLAGPETQYF. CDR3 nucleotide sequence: TGTGCCAGCAGTGACCGTGGACTAGCGGGGCCAGAGACCCAGTACTTC.

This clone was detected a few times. As DNA, the CDR3 is TGTGCCAGCAGCTTGGTGGCGGCAGAAGCTTTCTTT. Translating it yields CASSLVAAEAFF. V and J are TRBV5-8 and TRBJ1-1, with D unresolved. The CDR3 consists of 12 residues. Trimming stripped 0 bases from V and 8 bases from J, with 8 bases between. Germline loops: CDR1 SGHTS, CDR2 YDEGEE.

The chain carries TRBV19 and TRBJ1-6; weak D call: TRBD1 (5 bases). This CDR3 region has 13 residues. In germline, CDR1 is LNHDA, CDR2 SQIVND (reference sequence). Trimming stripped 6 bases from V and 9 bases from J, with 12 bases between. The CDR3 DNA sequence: TGTGCCAGTAGCAGTCAGGGAAGTTCACCCCTCCACTTT. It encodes CASSSQGSSPLHF.

Here the CDR3 DNA reads TGTGCCTGGGCGACAGGGGCTGAAGCTTTCTTT. It is translated as CAWATGAEAFF. The chain has TRBV30 and TRBJ1-1, with 8 bases aligning to TRBD1. This CDR3 is 11 amino acids long. CDR1 is GTSNPN, CDR2 SVGIG, per germline (reference sequence). V shed 5 bases, J shed 6 bases, and the junction held 2 bases outside the gene matches.

The DNA for the CDR3 is TGTGCCAGCAGGACCTCGGGGGACACCGGGGAGCTGTTTTTT. Translated: CASRTSGDTGELFF. V and J are TRBV28 and TRBJ2-2; D is perhaps TRBD2 (6 bases). V gave up 6 bases and J gave up 3 bases, with 11 bases separating them. Germline values: CDR1 MDHEN, CDR2 SYDVKM. This CDR3 has 14 amino acids. Using reference TRBV28 and TRBJ2-2 for the parts outside the CDR3, the full variable domain is DVKVTQSSRYLVKRTGEKVFLECVQDMDHENMFWYRQDPGLGLRLIYFSYDVKMKEKGDIPEGYSVSREKKERFSLILESASTNQTSMYLCASRTSGDTGELFFGEGSRLTVL.

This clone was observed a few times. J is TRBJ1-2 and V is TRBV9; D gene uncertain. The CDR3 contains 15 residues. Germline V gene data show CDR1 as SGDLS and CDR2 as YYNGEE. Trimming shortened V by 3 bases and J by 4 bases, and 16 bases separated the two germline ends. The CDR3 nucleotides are TGTGCCAGCAGCGCACGACTTTCACCCTCCTATGGCTACACCTTC. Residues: CASSARLSPSYGYTF.

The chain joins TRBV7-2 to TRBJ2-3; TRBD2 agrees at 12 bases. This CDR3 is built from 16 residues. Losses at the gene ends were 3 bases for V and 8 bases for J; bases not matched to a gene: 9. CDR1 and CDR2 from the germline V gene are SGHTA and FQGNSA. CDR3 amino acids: CASSLGLAGGAGTQYF. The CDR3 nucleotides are TGTGCCAGCAGCTTGGGGCTAGCGGGGGGGGCCGGTACGCAGTATTTT.

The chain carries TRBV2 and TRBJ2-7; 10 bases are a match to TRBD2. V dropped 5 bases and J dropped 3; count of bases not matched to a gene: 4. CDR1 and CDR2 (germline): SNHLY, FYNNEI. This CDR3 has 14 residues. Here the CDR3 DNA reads TGTGCCAGCAGTCTAGCGGGGGACTTCTACGAGCAGTACTTC. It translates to CASSLAGDFYEQYF.

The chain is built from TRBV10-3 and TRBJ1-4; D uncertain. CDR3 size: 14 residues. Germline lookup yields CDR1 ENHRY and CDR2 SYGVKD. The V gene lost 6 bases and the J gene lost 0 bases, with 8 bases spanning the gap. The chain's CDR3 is CAIRAEATNEKLFF. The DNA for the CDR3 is TGTGCCATCAGGGCGGAGGCAACTAATGAAAAACTGTTTTTT.

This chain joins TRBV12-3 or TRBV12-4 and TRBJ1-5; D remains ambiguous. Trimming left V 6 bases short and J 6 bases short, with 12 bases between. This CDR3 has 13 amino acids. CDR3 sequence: CASSIHSIQPQHF. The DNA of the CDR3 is TGTGCCAGCAGCATCCATTCTATTCAGCCCCAGCATTTT.

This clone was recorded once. The CDR3 reads CASSPGDSIYNEQFF. DNA of the CDR3: TGCGCCAGCAGTCCGGGGGACTCAATCTACAATGAGCAGTTCTTC. This rearrangement joins TRBV5-1 to TRBJ2-1, with a weak D call TRBD2 (6 bases). The CDR3 spans 15 residues. Germline values: CDR1 SGHRS, CDR2 YFSETQ. V shed 5 bases and J shed 3 bases, with 15 bases lying between them.

The CDR3, as DNA: TGTGCCAGCAGCGGGACAGCCACGGGGCCCCAGCATTTT. Its protein product is CASSGTATGPQHF. The gene calls are TRBV6-5 and TRBJ1-5; the match to TRBD1 covers 7 bases. The CDR3 runs to 13 residues. V shed 6 bases, J shed 9 bases, and the junction held 8 bases outside the gene matches. Germline V gene sequence: CDR1 MNHEY, CDR2 SVGAGI.

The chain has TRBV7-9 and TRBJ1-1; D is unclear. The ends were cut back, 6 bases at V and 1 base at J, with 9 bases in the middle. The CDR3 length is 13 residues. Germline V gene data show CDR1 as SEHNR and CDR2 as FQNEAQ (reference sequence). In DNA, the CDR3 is TGTGCCAGCAGATATAGACAGAACACTGAAGCTTTCTTT. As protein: CASRYRQNTEAFF.

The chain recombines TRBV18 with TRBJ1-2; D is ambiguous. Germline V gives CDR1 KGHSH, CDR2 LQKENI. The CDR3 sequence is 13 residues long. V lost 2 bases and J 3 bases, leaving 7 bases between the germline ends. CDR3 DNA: TGTGCCAGCTCACCAGGCTCCGACTATGGCTACACCTTC. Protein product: CASSPGSDYGYTF.

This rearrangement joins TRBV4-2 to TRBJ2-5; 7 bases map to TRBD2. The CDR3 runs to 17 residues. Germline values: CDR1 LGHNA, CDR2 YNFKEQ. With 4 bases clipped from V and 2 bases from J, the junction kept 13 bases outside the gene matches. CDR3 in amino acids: CASSRGGYAGGQETQYF. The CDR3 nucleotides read TGTGCCAGCAGCCGGGGAGGGTACGCCGGAGGGCAAGAGACCCAGTACTTC.